This TCR beta chain was captured in a study of cytomegalovirus exposure and HLA in healthy donors. The study ran its PCR with 60 Vbeta and 13 Jbeta primers. Produced via immunoSEQ multiplex PCR; TCRdb's table is partial and in-frame only. Of approximately 100,000 clones in the sample, around four fifths were seen once. After removal of 5 bases from V and 4 bases from J, the junction contained 16 bases not matched to a gene. The CDR3 runs 17 residues. Germline CDR1 and CDR2: MNHEY and SMNVEV (reference sequence). This chain links TRBV27 with TRBJ1-1; 7 bases line up with TRBD1. The material sequenced was PBMCs. This TCR derives from a woman aged 35 to 49 in good health and CMV-seronegative. The CDR3 protein is CASSPRTGSQGSTEAFF. In nucleotides, the CDR3 is TGTGCCAGCAGTCCGAGGACAGGCTCCCAGGGGAGCACTGAAGCTTTCTTT.